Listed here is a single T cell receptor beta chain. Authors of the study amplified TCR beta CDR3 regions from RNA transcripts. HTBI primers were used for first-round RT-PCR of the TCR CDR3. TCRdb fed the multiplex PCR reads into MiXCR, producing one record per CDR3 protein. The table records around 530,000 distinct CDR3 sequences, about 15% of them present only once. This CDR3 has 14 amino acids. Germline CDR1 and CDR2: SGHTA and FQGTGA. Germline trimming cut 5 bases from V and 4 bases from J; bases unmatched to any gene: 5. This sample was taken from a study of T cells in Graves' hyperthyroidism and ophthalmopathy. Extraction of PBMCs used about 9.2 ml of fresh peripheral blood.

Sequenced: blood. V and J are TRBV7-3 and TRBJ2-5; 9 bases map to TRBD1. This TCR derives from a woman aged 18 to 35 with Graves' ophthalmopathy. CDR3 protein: CASSLTGGVETQYF. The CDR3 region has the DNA TGTGCCAGCAGCCTTACAGGGGGCGTAGAGACCCAGTACTTC.